The sequence of this T cell receptor beta chain was determined in a study of control samples from healthy donors and cancer patients. There are 18 residues in the CDR3. The V gene's germline CDR1 is SGHDT and CDR2 YYEEEE. Germline trimming cut 4 bases from V and 3 bases from J; bases unmatched to any gene: 17. Produced via immunoSEQ multiplex PCR; TCRdb's table is partial and in-frame only. The table includes tens of thousands of clones, approximately 84% detected once. This chain uses TRBV5-6 with TRBJ1-1; 8 nucleotides agree with TRBD1. Material: PBMCs. This receptor was obtained from a man in his 70s with lung cancer. This CDR3 is CASSGSSRGLGSYTEAFF. DNA for the CDR3: TGTGCCAGCAGCGGGAGTTCCAGGGGGCTGGGGTCGTACACTGAAGCTTTCTTT.